This TCR beta chain was identified during a study of blood T cells in healthy people across ages. Together with a sample-barcoded 5' primer, a J-beta primer mix was included in a second PCR lasting roughly 7 to 11 cycles. One entry per CDR3 protein results from TCRdb running MiXCR on the 5' RACE reads. This table has nearly 800,000 distinct CDR3 sequences, 56% appearing once. Overall study results and limits: Greater diversity and more naive CD4+ cells were seen in long-lived donors than in aged donors. Older age coincided with a roughly linear decline in TCR beta diversity per million T cells.

Details on this clonotype: The target antigen is unknown.

Sequencing was performed on blood. The source of this sequence is a man between 35 and 55 years old in good health.

The CDR3 DNA follows: TGTGCTAGTGGTGACACTCAGAACACTGAAGCTTTCTTT. Amino acids: CASGDTQNTEAFF. The chain uses TRBV12-5 and TRBJ1-1; D is unresolved. V was shortened by 5 bases and J by 1 base, with 8 bases between the two germline ends. CDR1 and CDR2 (germline): LGHNT, FRNRAP. The CDR3 length is 13 residues.